The sequence of this TCR beta chain was determined in a study of blood T cell repertoires in COVID-19. Study-level background: The samples span acute and convalescent COVID-19 from the United States, Italy and Spain. T cells, B-cell-depleted T cells, or PBMCs supplied cDNA or gDNA.

CDR1 and CDR2 (germline): SNHLY, FYNNEI. V lost 5 bases and J lost 3; bases outside the gene matches: 11. The CDR3 sequence is 17 residues long. In the original processing: Reference gene primer amplification gave nucleated cell count estimates. Repertoires were generated with immunoSEQ multiplex PCR, while TCRdb's copy carries only in-frame clones and drops some. The V and J calls and clone size were taken over from that table, and D and trimming were inferred from the DNA. The sample consists of about 200,000 clones, almost 90% of them appearing once. The receptor was derived from a man between 18 and 29 years old with active or convalescent COVID-19. This chain joins TRBV2 and TRBJ2-1; 9 nucleotides align to TRBD1. Specimen: peripheral blood. CDR3 residues: CASSPYRTGVIYNEQFF. The CDR3 nucleotides are TGTGCCAGCAGTCCATATCGGACAGGGGTCATCTACAATGAGCAGTTCTTC. Full variable domain (outside the CDR3, taken from reference TRBV2 and TRBJ2-1): EPEVTQTPSHQVTQMGQEVILRCVPISNHLYFYWYRQILGQKVEFLVSFYNNEISEKSEIFDDQFSVERPDGSNFTLKIRSTKLEDSAMYFCASSPYRTGVIYNEQFFGPGTRLTVL.